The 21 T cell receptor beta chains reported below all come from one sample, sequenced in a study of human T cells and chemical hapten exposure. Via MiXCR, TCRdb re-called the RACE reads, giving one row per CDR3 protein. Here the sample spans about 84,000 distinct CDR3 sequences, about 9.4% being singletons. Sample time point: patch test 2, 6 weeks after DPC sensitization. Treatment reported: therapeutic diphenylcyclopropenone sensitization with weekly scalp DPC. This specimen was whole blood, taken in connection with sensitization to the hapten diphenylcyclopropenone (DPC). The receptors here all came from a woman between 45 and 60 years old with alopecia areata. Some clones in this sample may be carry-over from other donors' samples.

The CDR3 DNA sequence: TGTGCCAGTAGTATATCGGTGGGCTACAATGAGCAGTTCTTC. It yields the protein CASSISVGYNEQFF. The chain combines TRBV19 with TRBJ2-1, with no clear D. CDR1 is LNHDA and CDR2 is SQIVND in the germline V gene (reference sequence). This CDR3 is built from 14 residues. The germline V and J ends were trimmed by 2 bases and 3 bases, with 8 bases remaining between them.

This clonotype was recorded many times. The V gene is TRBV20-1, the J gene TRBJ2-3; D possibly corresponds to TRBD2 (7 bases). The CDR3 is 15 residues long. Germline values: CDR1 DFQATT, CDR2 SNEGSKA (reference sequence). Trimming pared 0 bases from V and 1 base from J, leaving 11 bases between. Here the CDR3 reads CSAREGGARTDTQYF. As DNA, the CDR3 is TGCAGTGCTAGAGAAGGGGGGGCACGCACAGATACGCAGTATTTT.

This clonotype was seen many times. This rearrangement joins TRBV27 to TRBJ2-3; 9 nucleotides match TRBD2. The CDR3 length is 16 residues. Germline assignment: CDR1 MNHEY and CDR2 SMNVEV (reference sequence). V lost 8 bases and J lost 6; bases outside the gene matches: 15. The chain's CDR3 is CASQLNSGSPGDTQYF. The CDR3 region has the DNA TGTGCCAGCCAGTTAAATAGCGGGAGTCCCGGCGATACGCAGTATTTT.

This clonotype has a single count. The CDR3 sequence: CASSDDSPLHF. CDR3 DNA sequence: TGTGCCAGCAGTGACGACTCACCCCTCCACTTT. V gene TRBV6-2 or TRBV6-3 combines with J gene TRBJ1-6, with D unresolved. The germline gives CDR1 MNHEY, CDR2 SVGEGT. The CDR3 spans 11 residues. The germline V and J ends were trimmed by 5 bases and 10 bases, with 6 bases remaining between them.

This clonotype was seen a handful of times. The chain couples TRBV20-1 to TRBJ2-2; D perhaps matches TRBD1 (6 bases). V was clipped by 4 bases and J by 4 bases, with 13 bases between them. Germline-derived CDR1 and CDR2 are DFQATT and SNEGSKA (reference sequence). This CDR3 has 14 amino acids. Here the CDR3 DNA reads TGCAGTGCTACAATCCTAGGGGGCACCGGGGAGCTGTTTTTT. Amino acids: CSATILGGTGELFF.

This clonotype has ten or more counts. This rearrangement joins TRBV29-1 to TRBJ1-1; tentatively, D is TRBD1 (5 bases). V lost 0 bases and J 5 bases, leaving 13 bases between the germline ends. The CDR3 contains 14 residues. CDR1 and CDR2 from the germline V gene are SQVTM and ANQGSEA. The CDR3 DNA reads TGCAGCGTTGAAGATCGGACAATAAGAACTGAAGCTTTCTTT. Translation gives CSVEDRTIRTEAFF.

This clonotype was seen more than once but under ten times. CDR3 loop: CASSLALKETQYF. Here the CDR3 DNA reads TGTGCCAGCAGTCTAGCGTTGAAAGAGACCCAGTACTTC. The chain is built from TRBV7-9 and TRBJ2-5; D is possibly TRBD2 (6 bases). Between the trimmed V and J ends, which lost 6 bases and 3 bases, there was a span of 11 bases. CDR1 and CDR2 from the germline V gene are SEHNR and FQNEAQ (reference sequence). The CDR3 runs to 13 residues.

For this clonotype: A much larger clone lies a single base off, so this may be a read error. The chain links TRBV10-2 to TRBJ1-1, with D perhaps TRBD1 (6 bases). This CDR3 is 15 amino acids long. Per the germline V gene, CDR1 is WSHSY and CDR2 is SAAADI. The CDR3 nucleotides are TGCGCCAGCAGTGAGCGGCTTGGGGGGGGCACTGAAGCTTCCTTT. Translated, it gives CASSERLGGGTEASF.

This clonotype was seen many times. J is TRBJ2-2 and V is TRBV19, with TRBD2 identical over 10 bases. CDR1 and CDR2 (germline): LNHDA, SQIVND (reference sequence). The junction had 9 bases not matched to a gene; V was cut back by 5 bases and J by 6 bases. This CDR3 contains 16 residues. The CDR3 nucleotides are TGTGCCAGTAGTCGCAGGCTAGCGGGAGTGGCCGGGGAGCTGTTTTTT. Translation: CASSRRLAGVAGELFF.

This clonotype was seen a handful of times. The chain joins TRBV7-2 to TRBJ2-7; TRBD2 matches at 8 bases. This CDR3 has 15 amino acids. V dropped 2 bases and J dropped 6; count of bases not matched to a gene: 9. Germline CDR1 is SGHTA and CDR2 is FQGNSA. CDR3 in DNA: TGTGCCAGCAGCTTATCGTTGAGCGGGAGCCGCGAGCAGTACTTC. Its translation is CASSLSLSGSREQYF.

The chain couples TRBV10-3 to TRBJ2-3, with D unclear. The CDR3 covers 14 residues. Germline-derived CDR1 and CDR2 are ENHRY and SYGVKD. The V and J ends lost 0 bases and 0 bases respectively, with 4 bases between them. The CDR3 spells CAISESTSTDTQYF. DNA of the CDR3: TGTGCCATCAGTGAGTCGACTAGCACAGATACGCAGTATTTT.

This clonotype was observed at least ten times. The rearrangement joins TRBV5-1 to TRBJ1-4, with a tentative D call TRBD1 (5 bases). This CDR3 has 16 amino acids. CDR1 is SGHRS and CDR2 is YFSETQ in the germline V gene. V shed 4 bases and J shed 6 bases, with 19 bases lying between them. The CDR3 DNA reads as TGCGCCAGCAGCCCACCCGACGGGGGTATGGATGAAAAACTGTTTTTT. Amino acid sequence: CASSPPDGGMDEKLFF.

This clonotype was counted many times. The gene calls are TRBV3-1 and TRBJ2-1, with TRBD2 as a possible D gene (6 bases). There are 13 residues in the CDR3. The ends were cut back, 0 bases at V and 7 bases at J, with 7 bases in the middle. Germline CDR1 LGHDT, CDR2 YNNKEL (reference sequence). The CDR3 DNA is TGTGCCAGCAGCCAAGATCGGGAGAATGAGCAGTTCTTC. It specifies CASSQDRENEQFF.

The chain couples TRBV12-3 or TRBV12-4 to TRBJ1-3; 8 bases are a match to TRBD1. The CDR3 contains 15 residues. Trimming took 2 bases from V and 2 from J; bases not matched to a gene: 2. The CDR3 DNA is TGTGCCAGCAGTTTACAGACAGGGGCTGGAAACACCATATATTTT. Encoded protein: CASSLQTGAGNTIYF.

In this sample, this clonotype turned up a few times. This chain's CDR3 is CSARGGGRDEQFF. The CDR3 DNA follows: TGCAGTGCTAGAGGTGGCGGGAGGGATGAGCAGTTCTTC. V and J are TRBV20-1 and TRBJ2-1; 9 nucleotides match TRBD2. This CDR3 has 13 residues. V lost 1 base to trimming and J lost 8 bases; unmatched junction nucleotides: 3. Germline V gives CDR1 DFQATT, CDR2 SNEGSKA (reference sequence).

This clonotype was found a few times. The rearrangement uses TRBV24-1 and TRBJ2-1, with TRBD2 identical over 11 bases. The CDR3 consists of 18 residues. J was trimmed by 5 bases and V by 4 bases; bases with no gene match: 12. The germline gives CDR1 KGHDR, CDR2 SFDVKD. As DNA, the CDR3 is TGTGCCACCAGTGAGCGCCACTCACTAGCGGGAGTCGACAATGAGCAGTTCTTC. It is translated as CATSERHSLAGVDNEQFF.

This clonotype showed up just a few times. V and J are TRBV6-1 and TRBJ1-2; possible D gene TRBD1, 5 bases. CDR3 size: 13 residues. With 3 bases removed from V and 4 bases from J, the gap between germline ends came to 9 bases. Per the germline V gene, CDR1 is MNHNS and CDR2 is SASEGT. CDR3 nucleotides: TGTGCCAGCAGTGAGTCTGGGACCTATGGCTACACCTTC. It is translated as CASSESGTYGYTF.

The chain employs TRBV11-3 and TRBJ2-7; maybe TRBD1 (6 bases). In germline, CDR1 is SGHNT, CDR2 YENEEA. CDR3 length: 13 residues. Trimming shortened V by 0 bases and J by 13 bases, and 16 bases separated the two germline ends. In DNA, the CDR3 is TGTGCCAGCAGCTTAGAGGCCCGGGACAAGAAATACTTC. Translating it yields CASSLEARDKKYF.

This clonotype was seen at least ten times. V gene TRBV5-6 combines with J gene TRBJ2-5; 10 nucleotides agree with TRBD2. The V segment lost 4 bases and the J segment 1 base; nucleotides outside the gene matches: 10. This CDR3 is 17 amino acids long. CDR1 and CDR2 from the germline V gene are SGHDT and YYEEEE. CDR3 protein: CASSPTGGLAAQETQYF. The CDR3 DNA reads TGTGCCAGCAGCCCCACTGGTGGACTAGCGGCCCAAGAGACCCAGTACTTC.

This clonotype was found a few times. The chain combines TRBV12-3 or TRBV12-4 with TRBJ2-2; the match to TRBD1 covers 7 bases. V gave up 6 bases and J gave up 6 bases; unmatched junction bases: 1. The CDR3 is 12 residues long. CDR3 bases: TGTGCCAGCAGCAGGGGGTCCGGGGAGCTGTTTTTT. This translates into CASSRGSGELFF.

The CDR3 region has the DNA TGTGCTAGTGGTTTGGAGTACGAGCAGTACTTC. Translated, it gives CASGLEYEQYF. The chain has TRBV12-5 and TRBJ2-7, with no clear D. The V gene's germline CDR1 is LGHNT and CDR2 FRNRAP. The CDR3 length is 11 residues. Deletions cut 1 base from V and 4 bases from J, with 2 bases between.